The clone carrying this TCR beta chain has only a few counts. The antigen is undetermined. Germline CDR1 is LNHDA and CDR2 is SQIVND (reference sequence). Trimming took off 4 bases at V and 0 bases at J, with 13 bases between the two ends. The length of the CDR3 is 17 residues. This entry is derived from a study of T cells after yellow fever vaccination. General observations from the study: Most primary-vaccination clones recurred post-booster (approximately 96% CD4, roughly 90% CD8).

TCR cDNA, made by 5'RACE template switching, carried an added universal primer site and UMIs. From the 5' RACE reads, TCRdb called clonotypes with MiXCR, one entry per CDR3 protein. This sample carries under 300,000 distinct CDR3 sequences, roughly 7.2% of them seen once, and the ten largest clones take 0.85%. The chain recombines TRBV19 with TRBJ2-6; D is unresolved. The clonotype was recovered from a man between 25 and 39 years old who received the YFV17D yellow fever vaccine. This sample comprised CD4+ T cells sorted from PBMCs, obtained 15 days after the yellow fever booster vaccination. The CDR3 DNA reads TGTGCCAGTAGTACACTCGGGCAGAGCTCTGGGGCCAACGTCCTGACTTTC. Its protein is CASSTLGQSSGANVLTF.